One and the same sample provided the 9 T cell receptor beta chains below, sequenced in a study of OX40 agonist ivuxolimab in advanced cancers. Repertoires were generated with immunoSEQ multiplex PCR, while TCRdb's copy carries only in-frame clones and drops some. The data show some 40,000 clones, 70% to 90% seen once. The sequenced sample was CD4+ or CD8+ T cells sorted from blood, obtained in a trial of the OX40 agonist ivuxolimab. These receptors originate from an adult with an advanced solid tumor such as melanoma, head and neck, liver or kidney cancer.

The rearrangement uses TRBV20-1 and TRBJ2-5; D perhaps matches TRBD2 (5 bases). Germline values: CDR1 DFQATT, CDR2 SNEGSKA (reference sequence). Deletions cut 8 bases from V and 2 bases from J, with 9 bases between. The CDR3 has 11 residues. The CDR3 DNA reads as TGCAGTCAGAGAGGGCAAGAGACCCAGTACTTC. Protein: CSQRGQETQYF.

The V and J genes are TRBV7-6 and TRBJ1-4; D is uncertain. There are 15 residues in the CDR3. Deletions cut 1 base from V and 7 bases from J, with 13 bases between. Germline values: CDR1 SGHVS, CDR2 FNYEAQ. CDR3 nucleotide sequence: TGTGCCAGCAGCTTAGTCCCCCTTCTTGGTGAAAAACTGTTTTTT. This encodes CASSLVPLLGEKLFF. Full variable domain (rest looked up from reference TRBV7-6 and TRBJ1-4): GAGVSQSPRYKVTKRGQDVALRCDPISGHVSLYWYRQALGQGPEFLTYFNYEAQQDKSGLPNDRFSAERPEGSISTLTIQRTEQRDSAMYRCASSLVPLLGEKLFFGSGTQLSVL.

The rearrangement uses TRBV7-2 and TRBJ2-1; 9 bases are shared with TRBD1. The CDR3 is made up of 18 amino acids. V lost 5 bases to trimming and J lost 3 bases; unmatched junction nucleotides: 14. CDR1 and CDR2 (germline): SGHTA, FQGNSA. CDR3: CASSPSLRDRADYNEQFF. The CDR3 DNA is TGTGCCAGCAGCCCCTCCCTCCGGGACAGGGCGGACTACAATGAGCAGTTCTTC.

Note on this clone: A much larger clone lies one base from this, so it may be a read error. The chain links TRBV6-6 to TRBJ2-5; D unresolved. This CDR3 region has 11 residues. The germline V gene has CDR1 MNHNY and CDR2 SVGAGI (reference sequence). V lost 4 bases, J lost 4 bases, and 4 bases lay in between. The CDR3 DNA sequence: TGTGCCAGCAGTTTCGGAGAGACCCAGTACTTC. Encoded protein: CASSFGETQYF.

J is TRBJ1-6 and V is TRBV10-3; TRBD1 might be the D (5 bases). Germline loops: CDR1 ENHRY, CDR2 SYGVKD. V was shortened by 3 bases and J by 7 bases, with 10 bases between the two germline ends. This CDR3 spans 14 amino acids. This CDR3 is CAISDGGRNSPLHF. CDR3 sequence (DNA): TGTGCCATCAGTGATGGGGGAAGGAATTCACCCCTCCACTTT.

The count of this clone is one. This chain uses TRBV7-9 with TRBJ1-5; no clear D. Germline V lookup: CDR1 SEHNR, CDR2 FQNEAQ (reference sequence). This CDR3 is 13 amino acids long. V lost 1 base, J lost 6 bases, and 7 bases lay in between. The CDR3 coding sequence is TGTGCCAGCAGCTTAGGGTCGGGTCAGCCCCAGCATTTT. It encodes CASSLGSGQPQHF. The variable domain in full, completed from reference TRBV7-9 and TRBJ1-5, reads DTGVSQNPRHKITKRGQNVTFRCDPISEHNRLYWYRQTLGQGPEFLTYFQNEAQLEKSRLLSDRFSAERPKGSFSTLEIQRTEQGDSAMYLCASSLGSGQPQHFGDGTRLSIL.

The DNA for the CDR3 is TGTGCCAGCAGCGTAGGGGCACAGGGGGTTTACTACGAGCAGTACTTC. It encodes CASSVGAQGVYYEQYF. The chain uses TRBV9 and TRBJ2-7; 8 bases agree with TRBD1. The CDR3 has 16 amino acids. With 0 bases clipped from V and 3 bases from J, the junction kept 8 bases outside the gene matches. CDR1 SGDLS and CDR2 YYNGEE come from the germline V gene.

The chain has TRBV13 and TRBJ2-2, with D uncertain. The CDR3 length is 12 residues. Trimming shortened V by 10 bases and J by 6 bases, and 12 bases separated the two germline ends. The germline V gene encodes CDR1 PRHDT and CDR2 FYEKMQ (reference sequence). The CDR3 sequence: CAIGPHAGELFF. CDR3 DNA: TGTGCCATAGGCCCGCACGCCGGGGAGCTGTTTTTT.

The gene calls are TRBV13 and TRBJ2-7; tentatively, D is TRBD2 (5 bases). CDR1 and CDR2 (germline): PRHDT, FYEKMQ (reference sequence). The CDR3 loop spans 12 amino acids. The V end lost 5 bases, the J end lost 3 bases, and 8 bases lay between the germline ends. CDR3 coding DNA: TGTGCCAGCAGCGCACGGGACTACGAGCAGTACTTC. It specifies CASSARDYEQYF. The full variable domain, its missing parts supplied by reference TRBV13 and TRBJ2-7, is AAGVIQSPRHLIKEKRETATLKCYPIPRHDTVYWYQQGPGQDPQFLISFYEKMQSDKGSIPDRFSAQQFSDYHSELNMSSLELGDSALYFCASSARDYEQYFGPGTRLTVT.